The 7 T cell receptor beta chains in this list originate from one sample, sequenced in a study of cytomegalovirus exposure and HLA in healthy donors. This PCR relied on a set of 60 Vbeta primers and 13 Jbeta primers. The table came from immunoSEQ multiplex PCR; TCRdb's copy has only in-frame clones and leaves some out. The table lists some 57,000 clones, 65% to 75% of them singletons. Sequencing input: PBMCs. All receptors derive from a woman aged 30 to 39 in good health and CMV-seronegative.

CDR3 bases: TGCAGTGCTAGAGTGGGGCAGGGAGCTTTCTTT. Its protein product is CSARVGQGAFF. The chain recombines TRBV20-1 with TRBJ1-1, with D perhaps matching TRBD1 (5 bases). The ends were cut back, 1 base at V and 10 bases at J, with 10 bases in the middle. CDR3 length equals 11 residues. CDR1 and CDR2 (germline): DFQATT, SNEGSKA (reference sequence).

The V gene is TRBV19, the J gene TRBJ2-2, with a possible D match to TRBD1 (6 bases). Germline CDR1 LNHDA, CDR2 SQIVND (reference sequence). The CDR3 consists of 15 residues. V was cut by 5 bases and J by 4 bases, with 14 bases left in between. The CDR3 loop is CASSSRQGGTGELFF. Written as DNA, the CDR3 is TGTGCCAGTAGTTCAAGACAAGGGGGCACCGGGGAGCTGTTTTTT.

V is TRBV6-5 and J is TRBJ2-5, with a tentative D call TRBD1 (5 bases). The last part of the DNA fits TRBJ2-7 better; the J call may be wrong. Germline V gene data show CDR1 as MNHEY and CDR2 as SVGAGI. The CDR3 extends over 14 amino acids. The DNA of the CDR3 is TGTGCCAGCAGTTACTCGGGGCAGGGCGACGAGCAGTACTTC. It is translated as CASSYSGQGDEQYF.

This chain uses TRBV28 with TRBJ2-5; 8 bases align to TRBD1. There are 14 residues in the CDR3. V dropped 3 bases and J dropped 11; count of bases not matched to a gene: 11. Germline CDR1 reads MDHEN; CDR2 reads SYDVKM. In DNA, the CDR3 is TGTGCCAGCAGTTTTAATCAGGGGGCGCGAGAGCAGTACTTC. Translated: CASSFNQGAREQYF.

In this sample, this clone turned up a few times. The CDR3 protein is CASLNSGRGGTDTQYF. In nucleotides, the CDR3 is TGTGCCAGCTTAAACTCGGGGAGGGGGGGCACAGATACGCAGTATTTT. The genes are TRBV6-6 and TRBJ2-3, with a tentative D call TRBD2 (7 bases). The V and J ends lost 8 bases and 1 base respectively, with 19 bases between them. Germline CDR1 is MNHNY and CDR2 is SVGAGI (reference sequence). The CDR3 covers 16 residues.

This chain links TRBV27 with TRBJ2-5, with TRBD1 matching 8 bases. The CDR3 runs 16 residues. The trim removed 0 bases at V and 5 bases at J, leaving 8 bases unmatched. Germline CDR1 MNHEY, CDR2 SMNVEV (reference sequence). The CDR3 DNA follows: TGTGCCAGCAGTTTATCCCCGGCAGGGGGCGATGAGACCCAGTACTTC. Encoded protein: CASSLSPAGGDETQYF.

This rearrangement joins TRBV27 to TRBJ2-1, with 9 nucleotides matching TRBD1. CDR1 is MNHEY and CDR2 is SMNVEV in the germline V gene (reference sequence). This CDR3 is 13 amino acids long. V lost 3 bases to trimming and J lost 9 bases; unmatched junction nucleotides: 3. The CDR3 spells CASSLGQGGEQFF. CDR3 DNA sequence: TGTGCCAGCAGTTTGGGACAGGGCGGTGAGCAGTTCTTC.